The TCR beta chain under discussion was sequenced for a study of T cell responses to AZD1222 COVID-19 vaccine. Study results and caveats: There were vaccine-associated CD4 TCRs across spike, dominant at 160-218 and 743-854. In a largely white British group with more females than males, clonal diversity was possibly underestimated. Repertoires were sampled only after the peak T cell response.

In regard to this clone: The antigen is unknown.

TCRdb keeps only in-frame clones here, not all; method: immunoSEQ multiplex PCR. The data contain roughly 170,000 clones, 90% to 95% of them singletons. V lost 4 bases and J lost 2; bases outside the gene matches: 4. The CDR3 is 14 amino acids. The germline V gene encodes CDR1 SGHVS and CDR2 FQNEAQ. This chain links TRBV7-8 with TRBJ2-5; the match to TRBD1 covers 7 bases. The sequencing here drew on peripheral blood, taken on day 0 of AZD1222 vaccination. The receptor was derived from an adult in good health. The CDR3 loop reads CASSSRDRQETQYF. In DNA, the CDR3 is TGTGCCAGCAGCTCCCGGGACAGACAAGAGACCCAGTACTTC.